The T cell receptor beta chain under discussion was sequenced for a study of T cell repertoires in cytomegalovirus infection. Study information: HLA-C-restricted CMV epitopes, recently identified, and well-studied HLA-B-restricted ones were used by the study. Based on public TCR beta signatures, there were indications of CMV infection and of a matching HLA type. Points from the study as a whole: Individuals carrying CMV plus the relevant HLA were identified by cumulative frequency of public TCR beta families.

This clonotype has only a few counts. Its antigen remains unidentified. With V trimmed by 3 bases and J by 0 bases, 4 bases remained unmatched. This CDR3 is 16 amino acids long. The germline V gene encodes CDR1 ENHRY and CDR2 SYGVKD. TCRdb re-called the reads through MiXCR, storing one row per CDR3 protein. The sample consists of about 350,000 distinct CDR3 sequences, about 32% of them appearing once. Here the sequenced sample was cultured PBMCs, taken from culture after CMV antigen stimulation. The genes are TRBV10-3 and TRBJ2-1, with TRBD2 matching over 8 bases. The TCR was taken from a human donor in good health (CMV status not recorded). Some clones in this sample may be carry-over from other donors' samples. The CDR3 nucleotides read TGTGCCATCAGTGAATTGAGCGGGAGCTCCTACAATGAGCAGTTCTTC. Its translation is CAISELSGSSYNEQFF.